This is a list of T cell receptor beta chains from one sample in a study of T cells after somatic rescue of genetic block. Libraries were prepared by immunoSEQ multiplex PCR; TCRdb keeps only in-frame clonotypes and omits some of them. Of some 68,000 clones listed, approximately 91% are singletons. Sequenced sample: peripheral blood mononuclear cells (PBMCs). These receptors all stem from a young man. The CDR3 runs from the conserved cysteine through the conserved F or W. A D gene is named only where the DNA matches it firmly. Size is stated for part of the rows, as once, few or many counts, or as a class when the clone is expanded.

j_call: TRBJ2-3; v_call: TRBV10-3; d_call: .; cdr3_length: 12; clone_size: .; cdr3_nt: TGTGCCATCAGGGGGAGCACAGATACGCAGTATTTT; cdr3_aa: CAIRGSTDTQYF
j_call: TRBJ2-1; v_call: TRBV7-9; d_call: TRBD2; cdr3_length: 19; clone_size: .; cdr3_nt: TGTGCCAGCAGCCCCGGGGGGCTAGCGGGAGGGCCAGGGAACAATGAGCAGTTCTTC; cdr3_aa: CASSPGGLAGGPGNNEQFF
j_call: TRBJ1-3; v_call: TRBV28; d_call: .; cdr3_length: 15; clone_size: .; cdr3_nt: TGTGCCACCACGGGATGGGGGAACTCTGGAAACACCATATATTTT; cdr3_aa: CATTGWGNSGNTIYF
j_call: TRBJ2-5; v_call: TRBV7-9; d_call: .; cdr3_length: 14; clone_size: .; cdr3_nt: TGTGCCAGCAGCGGGGGCGGGCTGCGGGAGACCCAGTACTTC; cdr3_aa: CASSGGGLRETQYF
j_call: TRBJ1-3; v_call: TRBV5-4; d_call: TRBD1; cdr3_length: 15; clone_size: .; cdr3_nt: TGTGCCAGCAGCCAAGGGACAGCGTCTGGAAACACCATATATTTT; cdr3_aa: CASSQGTASGNTIYF
j_call: TRBJ2-2; v_call: TRBV4-2; d_call: TRBD2; cdr3_length: 17; clone_size: .; cdr3_nt: TGTGCCAGCAGCCCCGAATGGCGGGGGGGCCTCGGCGGGGAGCTGTTTTTT; cdr3_aa: CASSPEWRGGLGGELFF
j_call: TRBJ2-2; v_call: TRBV9; d_call: .; cdr3_length: 14; clone_size: .; cdr3_nt: TGTGCCAGCAGCGTAGACGGCGGTACCGGGGAGCTGTTTTTT; cdr3_aa: CASSVDGGTGELFF
j_call: TRBJ2-1; v_call: TRBV10-3; d_call: TRBD2; cdr3_length: 16; clone_size: .; cdr3_nt: TGTGCCATCAAGGGCGGGAGGGCCGACGCCTACAATGAGCAGTTCTTC; cdr3_aa: CAIKGGRADAYNEQFF
j_call: TRBJ2-7; v_call: TRBV5-6; d_call: TRBD2; cdr3_length: 14; clone_size: .; cdr3_nt: TGTGCCAGCAGCCGCGGACTAGGAAACTACGAGCAGTACTTC; cdr3_aa: CASSRGLGNYEQYF
j_call: TRBJ2-3; v_call: TRBV18; d_call: .; cdr3_length: 12; clone_size: .; cdr3_nt: TGTGCCAGCTCACCCATTAGAGATACGCAGTATTTT; cdr3_aa: CASSPIRDTQYF
j_call: TRBJ2-3; v_call: TRBV19; d_call: TRBD2; cdr3_length: 16; clone_size: .; cdr3_nt: TGTGCCAGTAGTCCAGGGACTAGCGGAAGCACAGATACGCAGTATTTT; cdr3_aa: CASSPGTSGSTDTQYF
j_call: TRBJ1-2; v_call: TRBV5-4; d_call: .; cdr3_length: 13; clone_size: .; cdr3_nt: TGTGCCAGCAGCTTGTCCCAGACCTATGGCTACACCTTC; cdr3_aa: CASSLSQTYGYTF
j_call: TRBJ1-3; v_call: TRBV5-6; d_call: .; cdr3_length: 17; clone_size: once; cdr3_nt: TGTGCCAGCAGCCCCACCCCGGGACATTACTCTGGAAACACCATATATTTT; cdr3_aa: CASSPTPGHYSGNTIYF
j_call: TRBJ2-7; v_call: TRBV27; d_call: .; cdr3_length: 13; clone_size: .; cdr3_nt: TGTGCCAGCAGTAGCCAGAACTCCTACGAGCAGTACTTC; cdr3_aa: CASSSQNSYEQYF
j_call: TRBJ2-5; v_call: TRBV9; d_call: TRBD2; cdr3_length: 16; clone_size: .; cdr3_nt: TGTGCCAGCAGCCCAGTAGCGGGACGACACCAAGAGACCCAGTACTTC; cdr3_aa: CASSPVAGRHQETQYF
j_call: TRBJ1-5; v_call: TRBV6-5; d_call: TRBD1; cdr3_length: 15; clone_size: .; cdr3_nt: TGTGCCAGCAGTCCAGACAGGGGGCGCAATCAGCCCCAGCATTTT; cdr3_aa: CASSPDRGRNQPQHF
j_call: TRBJ2-7; v_call: TRBV9; d_call: .; cdr3_length: 13; clone_size: .; cdr3_nt: TGTGCCAGCAGCGTAGATAGCTCCTACGAGCAGTACTTC; cdr3_aa: CASSVDSSYEQYF
j_call: TRBJ2-2; v_call: TRBV19; d_call: .; cdr3_length: 13; clone_size: .; cdr3_nt: TGTGCCAGTAGTAAGATCAACACCGGGGAGCTGTTTTTT; cdr3_aa: CASSKINTGELFF
j_call: TRBJ2-1; v_call: TRBV10-3; d_call: TRBD1; cdr3_length: 12; clone_size: .; cdr3_nt: TGTGCCATCAGTGAGTTAAGGACAGGGCGATTCTTC; cdr3_aa: CAISELRTGRFF
j_call: TRBJ2-3; v_call: TRBV7-9; d_call: .; cdr3_length: 15; clone_size: .; cdr3_nt: TGTGCCAGCAGCTTAGGGGCTAGTATCACAGATACGCAGTATTTT; cdr3_aa: CASSLGASITDTQYF
j_call: TRBJ2-7; v_call: TRBV27; d_call: TRBD1; cdr3_length: 15; clone_size: .; cdr3_nt: TGTGCCAGCAGTGAGCCCCCGGGACAGGGTTCCGAGCAGTACTTC; cdr3_aa: CASSEPPGQGSEQYF
j_call: TRBJ2-5; v_call: TRBV28; d_call: TRBD2; cdr3_length: 18; clone_size: .; cdr3_nt: TGTGCCAGCAGCCACGGGACGGCACGGGGGGGGCGCCAAGAGACCCAGTACTTC; cdr3_aa: CASSHGTARGGRQETQYF
j_call: TRBJ1-6; v_call: TRBV13; d_call: .; cdr3_length: 12; clone_size: .; cdr3_nt: TGTGCCGCCGGTCAGGGCTTATCACCCCTCCACTTT; cdr3_aa: CAAGQGLSPLHF
j_call: TRBJ2-7; v_call: TRBV4-3; d_call: TRBD1; cdr3_length: 16; clone_size: .; cdr3_nt: TGCGCCAGCAGCCAAGGGACAGGGGGCCTATCCTACGAGCAGTACTTC; cdr3_aa: CASSQGTGGLSYEQYF
j_call: TRBJ1-5; v_call: TRBV5-6; d_call: .; cdr3_length: 13; clone_size: few; cdr3_nt: TGTGCCAGCAGCCAGACAAGGGAACAGCCCCAGCATTTT; cdr3_aa: CASSQTREQPQHF
j_call: TRBJ1-3; v_call: TRBV7-6; d_call: .; cdr3_length: 14; clone_size: .; cdr3_nt: TGTGCCAGCAGCTTAGTCGGCTCTGGAAACACCATATATTTT; cdr3_aa: CASSLVGSGNTIYF
j_call: TRBJ2-4; v_call: TRBV11-1; d_call: TRBD1; cdr3_length: 14; clone_size: .; cdr3_nt: TGTGCCAGCAGCTTAGAGGGACAGGGTTACATTCAGTACTTC; cdr3_aa: CASSLEGQGYIQYF
j_call: TRBJ1-5; v_call: TRBV14; d_call: TRBD1; cdr3_length: 17; clone_size: .; cdr3_nt: TGTGCCAGCAGCCAAGATCTTCCAGGGGGCCTGCATCAGCCCCAGCATTTT; cdr3_aa: CASSQDLPGGLHQPQHF
j_call: TRBJ2-1; v_call: TRBV11-2; d_call: .; cdr3_length: 15; clone_size: .; cdr3_nt: TGTGCCAGCAGCTTGGGGGGACTCCCTTTGAATGAGCAGTTCTTC; cdr3_aa: CASSLGGLPLNEQFF
j_call: TRBJ1-1; v_call: TRBV9; d_call: .; cdr3_length: 13; clone_size: .; cdr3_nt: TGTGCCAGCAGCGTAGAAAGGGAGACTGAAGCTTTCTTT; cdr3_aa: CASSVERETEAFF
j_call: TRBJ2-7; v_call: TRBV4-2; d_call: .; cdr3_length: 16; clone_size: .; cdr3_nt: TGTGCCAGCAGCCAAGATGGGGGGGCTAGCTCCTACGAGCAGTACTTC; cdr3_aa: CASSQDGGASSYEQYF
j_call: TRBJ2-3; v_call: TRBV4-1; d_call: .; cdr3_length: 16; clone_size: .; cdr3_nt: TGCGCCAGCAGCTATACCACGCAGGCCCCCCGGGATACGCAGTATTTT; cdr3_aa: CASSYTTQAPRDTQYF
j_call: TRBJ2-2; v_call: TRBV11-3; d_call: .; cdr3_length: 16; clone_size: .; cdr3_nt: TGTGCCAGCAGCTTAGATCACCGGGGCAACACCGGGGAGCTGTTTTTT; cdr3_aa: CASSLDHRGNTGELFF
j_call: TRBJ2-2; v_call: TRBV7-7; d_call: .; cdr3_length: 16; clone_size: .; cdr3_nt: TGTGCCAGCAGCTCCCTGCAGGGACACAATACCGGGGAGCTGTTTTTT; cdr3_aa: CASSSLQGHNTGELFF
j_call: TRBJ2-7; v_call: TRBV28; d_call: TRBD2; cdr3_length: 14; clone_size: .; cdr3_nt: TGTGCCAGCAGTTTCAGCGGGAGGGCCTACGAGCAGTACTTC; cdr3_aa: CASSFSGRAYEQYF
j_call: TRBJ2-1; v_call: TRBV6-1; d_call: TRBD2; cdr3_length: 17; clone_size: .; cdr3_nt: TGTGCCAGCAGTGATGCCGGGACTAGCGGGAGGGTTAATGAGCAGTTCTTC; cdr3_aa: CASSDAGTSGRVNEQFF
j_call: TRBJ2-2; v_call: TRBV15; d_call: TRBD2; cdr3_length: 15; clone_size: .; cdr3_nt: TGTGCCACCACCAGCGGGGACTTCCGCACCGGGGAGCTGTTTTTT; cdr3_aa: CATTSGDFRTGELFF
j_call: TRBJ2-7; v_call: TRBV6-6; d_call: TRBD1; cdr3_length: 15; clone_size: .; cdr3_nt: TGTGCCAGCAGTCCCCGACAGGGGGCCGCCTACGAGCAGTACTTC; cdr3_aa: CASSPRQGAAYEQYF
j_call: TRBJ1-2; v_call: TRBV18; d_call: TRBD1; cdr3_length: 15; clone_size: .; cdr3_nt: TGTGCCAGCTCACCGACAGGGGGAAGTAGCTATGGCTACACCTTC; cdr3_aa: CASSPTGGSSYGYTF
j_call: TRBJ1-2; v_call: TRBV7-2; d_call: .; cdr3_length: 15; clone_size: .; cdr3_nt: TGTGCCAGCACCTCCAGCCGTACAACTAACTATGGCTACACCTTC; cdr3_aa: CASTSSRTTNYGYTF
j_call: TRBJ2-7; v_call: TRBV9; d_call: TRBD2; cdr3_length: 14; clone_size: .; cdr3_nt: TGTGCCAGCAGCGAGGGGCGGGGGGTCGACGAGCAGTACTTC; cdr3_aa: CASSEGRGVDEQYF
j_call: TRBJ2-1; v_call: TRBV7-2; d_call: .; cdr3_length: 17; clone_size: .; cdr3_nt: TGTGCCAGCAGCTTAGGCGGCGGGCGGGGTCTCTACAATGAGCAGTTCTTC; cdr3_aa: CASSLGGGRGLYNEQFF
j_call: TRBJ2-6; v_call: TRBV10-3; d_call: .; cdr3_length: 16; clone_size: .; cdr3_nt: TGTGCCATCCCTGGCAGGGCCCTCTCTGGGGCCAACGTCCTGACTTTC; cdr3_aa: CAIPGRALSGANVLTF
j_call: TRBJ1-3; v_call: TRBV7-2; d_call: .; cdr3_length: 15; clone_size: .; cdr3_nt: TGTGCCAGCAGCTTATCCGGGACACTGGGAAACACCATATATTTT; cdr3_aa: CASSLSGTLGNTIYF
j_call: TRBJ2-4; v_call: TRBV6-1; d_call: TRBD1; cdr3_length: 14; clone_size: .; cdr3_nt: TGTGCCAGCAGCCCGGGACAGATGCCCAACATTCAGTACTTC; cdr3_aa: CASSPGQMPNIQYF
j_call: TRBJ2-5; v_call: TRBV2; d_call: .; cdr3_length: 14; clone_size: .; cdr3_nt: TGTGCCAGCAGTCCTACGGACTACCAAGAGACCCAGTACTTC; cdr3_aa: CASSPTDYQETQYF
j_call: TRBJ2-2; v_call: TRBV7-2; d_call: .; cdr3_length: 13; clone_size: .; cdr3_nt: TGTGCCAGCAGGGTGACAGGCACCGGGGAGCTGTTTTTT; cdr3_aa: CASRVTGTGELFF